The T cell receptor (beta chain) described here comes from a study of control samples from healthy donors and cancer patients (dated by TCRdb to 2019 to 2021). Trimming at the junction amounts to 1 base on V and 1 base on J, and the germline ends lie 11 bases apart. The CDR3 runs 16 amino acids, cysteine and phenylalanine included. CDR3 DNA only is kept here, 48 bases in frame from base 1. Taken from the germline V gene (reference sequence), the CDR1 and CDR2 loops are GTSNPN and SVGIG. Library method: the immunoSEQ multiplex PCR assay. Imported from immuneACCESS, the table was reduced by TCRdb to in-frame sequences with V and J called. These copies leave out some clones; in studies compared against another copy, an unresolved V gene accounts for under half, and the cause of the remainder is not known. The sample table contains roughly 20,000 clones; only one count was recorded for 84% of them. The top ten clonotypes cover about 23% of the sample.

Comment on this clone: The antigen it binds to is not known. There are no base qualities to consult, and no much larger clone falls within one base.

The chain is encoded by TRBV30 joined to TRBJ2-6; TRBD1 is a weak D gene call, 5 bases matching. Sequenced input: PBMCs. The TCR was taken from a man in his 60s with colorectal cancer. The nucleotides are TGTGCCTGGAGTGAACCACGACAGTCTGGGGCCAACGTCCTGACTTTC. Its amino acids are CAWSEPRQSGANVLTF.